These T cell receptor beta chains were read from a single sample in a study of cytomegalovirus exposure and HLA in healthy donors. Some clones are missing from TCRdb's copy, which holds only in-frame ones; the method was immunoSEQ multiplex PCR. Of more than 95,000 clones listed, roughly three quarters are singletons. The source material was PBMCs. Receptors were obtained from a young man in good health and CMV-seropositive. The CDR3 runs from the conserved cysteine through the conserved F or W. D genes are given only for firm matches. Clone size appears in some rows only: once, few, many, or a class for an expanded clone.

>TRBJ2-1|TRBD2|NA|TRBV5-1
TGCGCCAGCAGCTTGGACCGGACTAGCCCTTTGGCTGAGCAGTTCTTC
CASSLDRTSPLAEQFF
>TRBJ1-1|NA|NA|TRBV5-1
TGCGCCAGCAGCTTATCGGGGTGGGGAGCTTTCTTT
CASSLSGWGAFF
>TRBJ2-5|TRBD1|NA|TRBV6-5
TGTGCCAGCAGTCGTCAGGGGGTAATTGGTGAGACCCAGTACTTC
CASSRQGVIGETQYF
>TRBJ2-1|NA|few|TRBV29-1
TGCAGCGTTGTAACGAGCGGCGTTCATAATGAGCAGTTCTTC
CSVVTSGVHNEQFF
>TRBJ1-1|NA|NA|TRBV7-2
TGTGCCAGCAGCTTAGCAGGAGAGGCTTACACTGAAGCTTTCTTT
CASSLAGEAYTEAFF
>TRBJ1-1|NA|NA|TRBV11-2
TGTGCCAGCACCCCTAACAGGTTGAACACTGAAGCTTTCTTT
CASTPNRLNTEAFF
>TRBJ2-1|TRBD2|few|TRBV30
TGTGCCGCGACCGGGACTAGCGGATACAATGAGCAGTTCTTC
CAATGTSGYNEQFF
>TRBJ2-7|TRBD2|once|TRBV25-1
TGTGCCAGCAGTGAACCAGGGGCGGGAGGGGAGCAGTACTTC
CASSEPGAGGEQYF
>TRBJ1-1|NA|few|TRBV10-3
TGTGCCATCAGCCGACAGACACTGAACACTGAAGCTTTCTTT
CAISRQTLNTEAFF
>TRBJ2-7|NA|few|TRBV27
TGTGCCAGCAACCCGGGGGGCATCCCGTCCTACGAGCAGTACTTC
CASNPGGIPSYEQYF
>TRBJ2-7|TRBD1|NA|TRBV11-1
TGTGCCAGCAGTGAGACAGGGTTACTCTACGAGCAGTACTTC
CASSETGLLYEQYF
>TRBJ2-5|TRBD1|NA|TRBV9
TGTGCCAGCAGCTGGACAGGGTGGGAGACCCAGTACTTC
CASSWTGWETQYF
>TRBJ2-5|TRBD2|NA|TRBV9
TGTGCCAGCAGCGGGGGATGGGGCGGCGGGGGGTTCCAAGAGACCCAGTACTTC
CASSGGWGGGGFQETQYF
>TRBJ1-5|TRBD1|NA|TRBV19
TGTGCCAGTAGTCCACCGGGACAGGGGATTTTTCAGCCCCAGCATTTT
CASSPPGQGIFQPQHF